The TCR beta chain under discussion was sequenced for a study of cytomegalovirus exposure and HLA in healthy donors. PCR employed 60 Vbeta and 13 Jbeta primers. Profiling relied on immunoSEQ multiplex PCR, and the TCRdb table lists in-frame clones only, not all of them. The sample lists 150,000 or so clones, over 75% seen once, with 4% to 5% in the top ten. Unmatched junction bases numbered 9, after V lost 5 bases and J lost 0 bases. The CDR3 has 18 amino acids. CDR1 SGHTA and CDR2 FQGNSA come from the germline V gene. The material sequenced was PBMCs. The V and J genes are TRBV7-2 and TRBJ2-1; 11 bases align to TRBD2. The TCR was taken from a male donor in good health and CMV-seropositive. The chain's CDR3 is CASSVTSGSGSSYNEQFF. CDR3 in DNA: TGTGCCAGCAGCGTAACTAGCGGGAGTGGTAGCTCCTACAATGAGCAGTTCTTC.